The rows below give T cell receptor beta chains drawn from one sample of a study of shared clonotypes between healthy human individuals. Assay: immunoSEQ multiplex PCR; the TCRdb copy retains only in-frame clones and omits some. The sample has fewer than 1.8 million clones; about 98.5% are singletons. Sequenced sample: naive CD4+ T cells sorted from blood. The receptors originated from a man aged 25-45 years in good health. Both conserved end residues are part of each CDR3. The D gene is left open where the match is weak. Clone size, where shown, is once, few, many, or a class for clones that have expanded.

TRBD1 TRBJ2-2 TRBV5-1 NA CASSLAGTGTGELFF TGCGCCAGCAGCTTGGCCGGGACAGGCACCGGGGAGCTGTTTTTT
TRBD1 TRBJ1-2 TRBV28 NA CASSLGDRVKGGYTF TGTGCCAGCAGTTTAGGGGACAGGGTGAAGGGTGGCTACACCTTC
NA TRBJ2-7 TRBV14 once CASSPLGGSDEQYF TGTGCCAGCAGCCCCCTAGGAGGGTCGGACGAGCAGTACTTC
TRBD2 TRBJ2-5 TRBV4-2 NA CASSIGTSGEETQYF TGTGCCAGCAGCATCGGGACTAGCGGAGAAGAGACCCAGTACTTC
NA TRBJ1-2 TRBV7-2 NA CASSLKTGLSGRYTF TGTGCCAGCAGCTTGAAGACAGGTCTTTCGGGGAGGTACACCTTC
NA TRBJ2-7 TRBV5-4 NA CASSLTVNEQYF TGTGCCAGCAGCCTTACAGTGAACGAGCAGTACTTC
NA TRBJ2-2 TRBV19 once CASSSFPGRTNTGELFF TGTGCCAGTAGCTCTTTCCCGGGACGGACGAACACCGGGGAGCTGTTTTTT
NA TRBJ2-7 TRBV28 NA CASSLPASYEQYF TGTGCCAGCAGTTTACCGGCCTCCTACGAGCAGTACTTC
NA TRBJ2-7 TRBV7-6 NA CASSLAHGGNYEQYF TGTGCCAGCAGCTTAGCCCATGGAGGGAATTACGAGCAGTACTTC
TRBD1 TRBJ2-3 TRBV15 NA CATSPTGTGIITDTQYF TGTGCCACCAGCCCAACCGGGACAGGGATTATAACAGATACGCAGTATTTT
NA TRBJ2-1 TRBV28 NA CASSLSLSYNEQFF TGTGCCAGCAGTTTGAGTCTATCCTACAATGAGCAGTTCTTC
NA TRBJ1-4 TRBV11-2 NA CASTPRLTNEKLFF TGTGCCAGCACGCCTCGATTGACTAATGAAAAACTGTTTTTT
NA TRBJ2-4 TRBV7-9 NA CASSPNRVNIQYF TGTGCCAGCAGTCCAAACAGGGTCAACATTCAGTACTTC
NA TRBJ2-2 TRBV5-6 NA CASSLEQGYTGELFF TGTGCCAGCAGCTTGGAGCAGGGTTACACCGGGGAGCTGTTTTTT
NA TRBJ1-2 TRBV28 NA CASSLVDRTYGYTF TGTGCCAGCAGTTTAGTGGACCGCACCTATGGCTACACCTTC
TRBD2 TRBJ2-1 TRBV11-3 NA CASSAGLAGGINEQFF TGTGCCAGCAGCGCCGGACTAGCGGGAGGGATTAATGAGCAGTTCTTC